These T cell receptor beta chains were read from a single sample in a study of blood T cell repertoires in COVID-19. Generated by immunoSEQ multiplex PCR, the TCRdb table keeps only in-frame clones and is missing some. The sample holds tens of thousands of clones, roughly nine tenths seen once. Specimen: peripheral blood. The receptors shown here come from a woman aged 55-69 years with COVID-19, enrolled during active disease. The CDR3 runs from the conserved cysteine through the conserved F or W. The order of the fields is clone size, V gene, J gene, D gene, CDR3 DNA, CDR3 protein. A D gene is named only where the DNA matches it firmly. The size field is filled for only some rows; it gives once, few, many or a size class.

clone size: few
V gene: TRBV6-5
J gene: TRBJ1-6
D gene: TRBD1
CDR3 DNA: TGTGCCAGCAGTCCAGACAGGGCTCAGGCACCCCTCCACTTT
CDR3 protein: CASSPDRAQAPLHF

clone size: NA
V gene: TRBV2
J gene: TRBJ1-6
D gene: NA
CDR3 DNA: TGTGCCAGCTGTCCCTTTTTTTCACCCCTCCACTTT
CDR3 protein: CASCPFFSPLHF

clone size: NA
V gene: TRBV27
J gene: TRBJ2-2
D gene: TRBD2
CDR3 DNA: TGTGCCAGCAGGCCGGGGGGCGGGAGGGCGCCCGGGGAGCTGTTTTTT
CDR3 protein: CASRPGGGRAPGELFF

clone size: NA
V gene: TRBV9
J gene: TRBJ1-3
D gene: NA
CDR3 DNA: TGTGCCAGCAGCGTAGAGAGCACCACTGGAAACACCATATATTTT
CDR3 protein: CASSVESTTGNTIYF

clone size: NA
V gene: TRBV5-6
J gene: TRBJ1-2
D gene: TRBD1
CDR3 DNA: TGTGCCAGCAGCTTAGAGGACAGGGCCGACACCTTC
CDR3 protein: CASSLEDRADTF

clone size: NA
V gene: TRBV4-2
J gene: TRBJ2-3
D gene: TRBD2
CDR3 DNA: TGTGCCAGCAGCCAAGAAGGCGCGGGGAGGGCAGATACGCAGTATTTT
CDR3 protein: CASSQEGAGRADTQYF

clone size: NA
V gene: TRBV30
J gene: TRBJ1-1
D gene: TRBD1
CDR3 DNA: TGTGCCTGGAGTCGACAGGGGCCCACTGAAGCTTTCTTT
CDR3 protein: CAWSRQGPTEAFF

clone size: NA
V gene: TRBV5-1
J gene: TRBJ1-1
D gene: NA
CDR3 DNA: TGCGCCAGCAGCTTAGCATCCCGGGACACTGAAGCTTTCTTT
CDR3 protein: CASSLASRDTEAFF

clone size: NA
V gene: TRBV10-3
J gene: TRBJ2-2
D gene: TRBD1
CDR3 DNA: TGTGCCATTCGGGACAGCGGGAACACCGGGGAGCTGTTTTTT
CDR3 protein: CAIRDSGNTGELFF

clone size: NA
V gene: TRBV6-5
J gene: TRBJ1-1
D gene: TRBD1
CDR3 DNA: TGTGCCAGCAGGTCAGGGGGTGGCACTGAAGCTTTCTTT
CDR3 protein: CASRSGGGTEAFF

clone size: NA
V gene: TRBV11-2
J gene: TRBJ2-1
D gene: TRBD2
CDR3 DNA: TGTGCCAGCAGCTTAGGTCGGGGGGTCGGTGAGCAGTTCTTC
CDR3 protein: CASSLGRGVGEQFF

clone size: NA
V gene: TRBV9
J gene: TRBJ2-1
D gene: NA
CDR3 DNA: TGTGCCAGCAGCGTAGGGTCCAGGAATGAGCAGTTCTTC
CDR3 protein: CASSVGSRNEQFF

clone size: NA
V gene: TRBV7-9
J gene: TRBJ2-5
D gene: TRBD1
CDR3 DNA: TGTGCCAGCAGCCCCTTTCAGGGGGCAGGGGAGACCCAGTACTTC
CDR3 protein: CASSPFQGAGETQYF

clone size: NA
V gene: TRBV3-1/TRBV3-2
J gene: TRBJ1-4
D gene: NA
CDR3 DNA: TGTGCCAGCAGCCAAGAATGGACAGCAACTAATGAAAAACTGTTTTTT
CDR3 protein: CASSQEWTATNEKLFF

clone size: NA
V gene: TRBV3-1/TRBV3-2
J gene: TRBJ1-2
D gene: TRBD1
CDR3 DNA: TGTGCCAGCAGCCAAGTGGGACAGGTCTATGGCTACACCTTC
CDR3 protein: CASSQVGQVYGYTF

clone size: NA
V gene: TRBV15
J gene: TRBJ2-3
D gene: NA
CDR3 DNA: TGTGCCACCAGCGAGTTAACAGATACGCAGTATTTT
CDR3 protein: CATSELTDTQYF

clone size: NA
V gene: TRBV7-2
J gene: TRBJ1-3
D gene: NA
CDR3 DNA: TGTGCCAGCAGCCCAAGGAGCGGGCTCCTCTCTGGAAACACCATATATTTT
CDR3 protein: CASSPRSGLLSGNTIYF